This T cell receptor beta chain comes out of a study of memory CD4+ T cells and cytomegalovirus serostatus. For the study at large: Healthy Belgian adult donors included about nine CMV-positive and some 24 CMV-negative people. Study findings and constraints: The CMV-associated TCR signature appears largely within the CD4+ memory repertoire. Each of approximately 69 CMV-associated TCRbeta sequences occurred in one to five individuals.

Original handling: Out-of-frame sequences were removed, leaving about 2.2 million distinct TCRbeta sequences. Only in-frame clones appear in the TCRdb table, and some are missing; sequencing was by immunoSEQ multiplex PCR. Clone size and the V and J calls come from that table; the DNA yielded D and trimming. The profile covers more than 45,000 clones, with roughly four fifths appearing a single time and roughly 1.2% taken by the ten largest. Remarks on this clone: Its antigen is not known.

The sort gate was single viable CD3+CD4+CD8-CD45RO+ cells for memory CD4+ T cells. The receptor was isolated from an adult in good health and CMV-seropositive. Sequenced sample: memory CD4+ T cells from blood.

CDR3 DNA: TGTGCCAGCTCAGCGGGGACCCCTGATGGTGAGCAGCCCCAGCATTTT. Its protein product is CASSAGTPDGEQPQHF. The rearrangement joins TRBV18 to TRBJ1-5; a possible D gene is TRBD1 (5 bases). Germline assignment: CDR1 KGHSH and CDR2 LQKENI. This CDR3 has 16 amino acids. V lost 5 bases, J lost 7 bases, and 21 bases lay in between.